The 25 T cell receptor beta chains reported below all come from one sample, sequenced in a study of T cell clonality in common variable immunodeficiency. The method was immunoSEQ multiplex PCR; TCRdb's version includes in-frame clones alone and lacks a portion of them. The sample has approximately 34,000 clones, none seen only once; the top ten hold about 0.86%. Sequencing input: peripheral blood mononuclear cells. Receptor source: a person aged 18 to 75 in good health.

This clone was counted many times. The chain's CDR3 is CASRLAGETQYF. The DNA read from the CDR3 is TGTGCCAGCAGACTAGCTGGGGAGACC. The V call is TRBV19, the J call TRBJ2-5, with TRBD2 matching over 7 bases. The read comes to an end 3 residues before the CDR3 does, leaving the germline J gene to fill in the end. Unmatched junction bases numbered 6, after V lost 9 bases and J lost 5 bases. This CDR3 is 12 amino acids long. Germline V gene sequence: CDR1 LNHDA, CDR2 SQIVND (reference sequence).

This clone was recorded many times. The CDR3: CASSARRQSTDTQYF. The part of the CDR3 DNA that was read is TGTGCCAGCAGTGCCAGGAGACAGAGCACAGATACG. V usage is TRBV6-1 and J usage is TRBJ2-3; possible D gene TRBD1, 5 bases. The missing CDR3 end, 3 residues past where the read stops, is filled in from the germline J gene. Trimming pared 4 bases from V and 0 bases from J, leaving 11 bases between. This CDR3 comprises 15 residues. Germline lookup yields CDR1 MNHNS and CDR2 SASEGT.

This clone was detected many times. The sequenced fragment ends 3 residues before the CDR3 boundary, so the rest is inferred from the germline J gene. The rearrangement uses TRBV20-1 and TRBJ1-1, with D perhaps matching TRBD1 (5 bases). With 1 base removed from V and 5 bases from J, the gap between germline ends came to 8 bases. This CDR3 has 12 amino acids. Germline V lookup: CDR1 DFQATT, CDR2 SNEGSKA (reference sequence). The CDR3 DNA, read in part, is TGCAGTGCTAGAGGGGGGGGAACTGAA. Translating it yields CSARGGGTE. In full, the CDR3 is CSARGGGTEAFF.

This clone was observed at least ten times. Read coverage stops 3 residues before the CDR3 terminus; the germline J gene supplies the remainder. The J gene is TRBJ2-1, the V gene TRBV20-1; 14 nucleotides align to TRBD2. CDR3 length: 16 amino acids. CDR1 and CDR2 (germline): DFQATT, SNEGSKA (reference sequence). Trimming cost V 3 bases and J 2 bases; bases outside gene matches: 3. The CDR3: CSARTSGGEAYNEQFF. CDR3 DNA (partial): TGCAGTGCTAGGACTAGCGGGGGGGAGGCCTACAATGAG.

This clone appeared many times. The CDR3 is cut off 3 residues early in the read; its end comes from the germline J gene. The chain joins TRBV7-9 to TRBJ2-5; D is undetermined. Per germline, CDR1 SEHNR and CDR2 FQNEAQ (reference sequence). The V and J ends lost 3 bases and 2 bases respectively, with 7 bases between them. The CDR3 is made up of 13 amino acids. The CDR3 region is CASSFRVQETQYF. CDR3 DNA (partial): TGTGCCAGCAGCTTCCGGGTGCAAGAGACC.

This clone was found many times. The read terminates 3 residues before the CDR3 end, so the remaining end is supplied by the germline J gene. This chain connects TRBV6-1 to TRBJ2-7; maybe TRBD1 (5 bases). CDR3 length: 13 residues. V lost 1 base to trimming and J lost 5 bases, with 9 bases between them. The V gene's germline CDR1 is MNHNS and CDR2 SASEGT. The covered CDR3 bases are TGTGCCAGCAGTGAAGGCAGGGTCCACGAG. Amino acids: CASSEGRVHE. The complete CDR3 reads CASSEGRVHEQYF.

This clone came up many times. The DNA read from the CDR3 is TGTGCCAGCAGTCCCGATGGACAGGGCCCTCTATATGGC. Amino acid sequence: CASSPDGQGPLYG. In full, the CDR3 reads CASSPDGQGPLYGYTF. The rearrangement uses TRBV27 and TRBJ1-2; 8 bases line up with TRBD1. The read ends 3 residues before the CDR3 terminus; that terminus is restored from the germline J gene. V shed 5 bases, J shed 5 bases, and the junction held 13 bases outside the gene matches. The CDR3 extends over 16 amino acids. Germline values: CDR1 MNHEY, CDR2 SMNVEV (reference sequence).

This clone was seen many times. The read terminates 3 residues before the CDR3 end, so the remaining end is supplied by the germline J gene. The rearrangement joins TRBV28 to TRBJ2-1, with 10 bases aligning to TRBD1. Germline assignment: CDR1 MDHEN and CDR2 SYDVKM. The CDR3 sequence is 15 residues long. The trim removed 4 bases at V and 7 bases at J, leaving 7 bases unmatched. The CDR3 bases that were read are TGTGCCAGCAGTTCTCCGGGACAGGGGTTTAATGAG. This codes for CASSSPGQGFNE. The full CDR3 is CASSSPGQGFNEQFF.

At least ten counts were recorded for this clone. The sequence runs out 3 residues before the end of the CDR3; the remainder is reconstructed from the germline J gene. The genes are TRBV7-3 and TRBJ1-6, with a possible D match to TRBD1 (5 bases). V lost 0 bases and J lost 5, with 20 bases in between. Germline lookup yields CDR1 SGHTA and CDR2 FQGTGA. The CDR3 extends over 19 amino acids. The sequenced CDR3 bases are TGTGCCAGCAGCTTAACTTTGGTGGGGCTTAGACGGGATAATTCACCC. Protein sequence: CASSLTLVGLRRDNSP. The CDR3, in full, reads CASSLTLVGLRRDNSPLHF.

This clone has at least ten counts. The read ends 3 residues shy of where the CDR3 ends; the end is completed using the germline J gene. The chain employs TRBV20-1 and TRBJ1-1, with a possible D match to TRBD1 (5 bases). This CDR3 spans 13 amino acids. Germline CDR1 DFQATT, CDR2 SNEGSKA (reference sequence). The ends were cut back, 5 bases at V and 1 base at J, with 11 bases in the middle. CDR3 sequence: CSAPQTENTEAFF. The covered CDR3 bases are TGCAGTGCTCCCCAGACAGAGAACACTGAA.

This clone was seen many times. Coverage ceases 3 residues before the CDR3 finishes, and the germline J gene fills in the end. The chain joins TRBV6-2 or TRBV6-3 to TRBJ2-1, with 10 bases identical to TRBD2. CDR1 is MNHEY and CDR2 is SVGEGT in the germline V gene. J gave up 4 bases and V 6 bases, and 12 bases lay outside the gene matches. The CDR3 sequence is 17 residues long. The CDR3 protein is CASRQGGWTSGYNEQFF. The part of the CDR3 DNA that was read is TGTGCCAGCAGACAGGGGGGTTGGACTAGCGGATACAATGAG.

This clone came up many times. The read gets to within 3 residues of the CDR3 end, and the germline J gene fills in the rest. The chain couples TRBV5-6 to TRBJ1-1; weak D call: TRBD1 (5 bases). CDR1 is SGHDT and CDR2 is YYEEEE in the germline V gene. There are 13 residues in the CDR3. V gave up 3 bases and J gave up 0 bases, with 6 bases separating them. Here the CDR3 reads CASSWGVNTEAFF. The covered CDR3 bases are TGTGCCAGCAGCTGGGGGGTGAACACTGAA.

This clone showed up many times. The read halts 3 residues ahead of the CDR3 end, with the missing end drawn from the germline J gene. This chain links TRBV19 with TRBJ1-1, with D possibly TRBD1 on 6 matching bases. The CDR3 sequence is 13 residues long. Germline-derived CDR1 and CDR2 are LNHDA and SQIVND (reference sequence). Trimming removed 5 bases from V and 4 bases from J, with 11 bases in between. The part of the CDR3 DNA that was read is TGTGCCAGTAGTGTGGTCAGGGGCACTGAA. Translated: CASSVVRGTE. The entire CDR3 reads CASSVVRGTEAFF. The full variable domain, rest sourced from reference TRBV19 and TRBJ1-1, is DGGITQSPKYLFRKEGQNVTLSCEQNLNHDAMYWYRQDPGQGLRLIYYSQIVNDFQKGDIAEGYSVSREKKESFPLTVTSAQKNPTAFYLCASSVVRGTEAFFGQGTRLTVV.

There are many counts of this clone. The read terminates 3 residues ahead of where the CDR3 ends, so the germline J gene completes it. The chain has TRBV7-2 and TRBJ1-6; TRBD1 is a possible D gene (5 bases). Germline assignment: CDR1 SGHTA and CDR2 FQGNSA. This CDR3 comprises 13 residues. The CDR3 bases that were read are TGTGCCAGCAGCTTAGCGGGACTTACCCCC. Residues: CASSLAGLTP. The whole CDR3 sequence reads CASSLAGLTPLHF.

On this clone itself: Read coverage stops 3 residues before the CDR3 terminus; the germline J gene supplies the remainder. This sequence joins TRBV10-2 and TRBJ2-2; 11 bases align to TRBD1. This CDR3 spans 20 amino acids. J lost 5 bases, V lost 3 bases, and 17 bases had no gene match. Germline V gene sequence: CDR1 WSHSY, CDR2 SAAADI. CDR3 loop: CASSDLIGRTGTGGTGELFF. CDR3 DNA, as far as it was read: TGCGCCAGCAGTGACCTTATAGGGAGAACCGGGACAGGGGGGACCGGGGAG.

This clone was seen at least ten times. The CDR3 protein is CSAGPEDQQGSAIYF. Incomplete CDR3 DNA: TGCAGTGCGGGGCCCGAGGATCAACAGGGATCAGCC. This chain links TRBV20-1 with TRBJ1-3; maybe TRBD1 (6 bases). The read is 3 residues too short to cover the CDR3 end, so that end is filled in from the germline J gene. The V gene's germline CDR1 is DFQATT and CDR2 SNEGSKA (reference sequence). The CDR3 sequence is 15 residues long.

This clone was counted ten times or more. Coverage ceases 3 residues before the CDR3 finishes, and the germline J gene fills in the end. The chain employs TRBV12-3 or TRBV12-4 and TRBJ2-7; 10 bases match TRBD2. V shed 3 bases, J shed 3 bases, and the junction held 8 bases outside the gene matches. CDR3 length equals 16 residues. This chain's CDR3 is CASSFQLAGVFYEQYF. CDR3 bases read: TGTGCCAGCAGTTTCCAGCTAGCGGGAGTCTTCTACGAG.

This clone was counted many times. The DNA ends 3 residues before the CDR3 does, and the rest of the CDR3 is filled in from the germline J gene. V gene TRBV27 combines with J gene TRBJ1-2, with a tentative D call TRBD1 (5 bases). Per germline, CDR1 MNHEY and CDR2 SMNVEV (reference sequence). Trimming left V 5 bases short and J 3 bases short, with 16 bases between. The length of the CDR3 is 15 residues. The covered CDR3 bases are TGTGCCAGCAGTCCGGGGACTGGCCTGTACTATGGC. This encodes CASSPGTGLYYG. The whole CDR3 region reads CASSPGTGLYYGYTF.

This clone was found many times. The part of the CDR3 DNA that was read is TGTGCCAGCAGCTTAGTCGGACAAGGAAATTCACCC. Translation: CASSLVGQGNSP. The whole CDR3 reads CASSLVGQGNSPLHF. This chain connects TRBV7-9 to TRBJ1-6, with D possibly matching TRBD1 (5 bases). The sequence runs out 3 residues before the end of the CDR3; the remainder is reconstructed from the germline J gene. The germline gives CDR1 SEHNR, CDR2 FQNEAQ (reference sequence). The V end was cut by 1 base, the J end by 7 bases, with 11 bases between. The CDR3 is 15 residues long.

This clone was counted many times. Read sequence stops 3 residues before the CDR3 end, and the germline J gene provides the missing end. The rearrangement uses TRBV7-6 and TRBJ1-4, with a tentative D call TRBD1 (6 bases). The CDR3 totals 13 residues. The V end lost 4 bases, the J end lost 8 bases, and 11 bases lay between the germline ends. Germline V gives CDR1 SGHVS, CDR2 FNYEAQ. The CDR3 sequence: CASSSGAREKLFF. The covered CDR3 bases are TGTGCCAGCAGCTCAGGGGCCAGGGAAAAA.

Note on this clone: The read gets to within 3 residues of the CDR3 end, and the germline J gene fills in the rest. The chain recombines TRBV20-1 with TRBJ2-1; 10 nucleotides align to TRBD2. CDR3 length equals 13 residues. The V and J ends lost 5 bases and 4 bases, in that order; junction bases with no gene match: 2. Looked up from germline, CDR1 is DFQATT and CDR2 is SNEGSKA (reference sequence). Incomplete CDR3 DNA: TGCAGTGCTCGGACTAGCGGATACAATGAG. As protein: CSARTSGYNE. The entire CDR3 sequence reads CSARTSGYNEQFF.

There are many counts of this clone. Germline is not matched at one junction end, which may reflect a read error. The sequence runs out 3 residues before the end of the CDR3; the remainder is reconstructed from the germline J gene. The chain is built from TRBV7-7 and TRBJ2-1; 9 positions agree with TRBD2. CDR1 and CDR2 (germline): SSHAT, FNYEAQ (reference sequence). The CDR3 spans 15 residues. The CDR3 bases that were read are TGTGCTAGCAGCGCAGGGACTAGCAGTTCCAATGAG. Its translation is CASSAGTSSSNE. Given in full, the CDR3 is CASSAGTSSSNEQFF.

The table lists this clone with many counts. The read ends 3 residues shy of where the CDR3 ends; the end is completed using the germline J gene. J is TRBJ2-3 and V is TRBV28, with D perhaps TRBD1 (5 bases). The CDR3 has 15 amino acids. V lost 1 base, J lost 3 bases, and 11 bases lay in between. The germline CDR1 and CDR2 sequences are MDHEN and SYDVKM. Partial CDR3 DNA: TGTGCCAGCAGTTTATCCTTGGCAGGGACAGATACG. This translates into CASSLSLAGTDT. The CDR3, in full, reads CASSLSLAGTDTQYF.

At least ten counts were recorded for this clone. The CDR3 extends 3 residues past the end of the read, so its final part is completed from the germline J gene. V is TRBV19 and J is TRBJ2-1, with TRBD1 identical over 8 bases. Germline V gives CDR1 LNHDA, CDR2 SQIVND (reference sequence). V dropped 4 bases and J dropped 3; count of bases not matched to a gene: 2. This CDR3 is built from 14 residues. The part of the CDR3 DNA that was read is TGTGCCAGTAGTACAGGACAGGGCTACAATGAG. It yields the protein CASSTGQGYNE. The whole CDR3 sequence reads CASSTGQGYNEQFF.

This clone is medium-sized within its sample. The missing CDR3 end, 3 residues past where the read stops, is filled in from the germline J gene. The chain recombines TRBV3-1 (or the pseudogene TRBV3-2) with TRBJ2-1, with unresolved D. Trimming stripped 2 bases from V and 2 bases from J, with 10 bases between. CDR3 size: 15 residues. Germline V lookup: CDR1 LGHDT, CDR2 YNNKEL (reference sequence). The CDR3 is CASSQQAFTYNEQFF. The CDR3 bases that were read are TGTGCCAGCAGCCAACAGGCATTCACCTACAATGAG.